The TCR beta chain described here comes from a study of OX40 agonist ivuxolimab in advanced cancers. Across the whole study: With a range of roughly 20 to 80, age averaged approximately 55 years, and around 83% were male. Study-wide results and caveats: In a subset of nonresponders, normalized T-cell clonal expansion was also low. Expanded clones belonging to CD8+ T cells outnumbered, on average, those of CD4+. By week 6 at 0.1 to 3.0 mg/kg, blood CD4+ and CD8+ T cells had expanded clonally.

As regards this clone: Antigen specificity is unknown.

Here immunoSEQ multiplex PCR was the method, and the copy in TCRdb shows in-frame clones only, minus some. This table has some 80,000 clones, 84% appearing once. The CDR3 runs 13 residues. Germline loops: CDR1 MNHEY, CDR2 SVGAGI. Trimming shortened V by 8 bases and J by 7 bases, and 15 bases separated the two germline ends. The specimen comprised CD4+ or CD8+ T cells sorted from blood, sampled in a trial of the OX40 agonist ivuxolimab. The clonotype originates from an adult with an advanced solid tumor such as melanoma, head and neck, liver or kidney cancer. The V and J genes are TRBV6-5 and TRBJ1-5; D possibly corresponds to TRBD1 (5 bases). The CDR3 bases are TGTGCCAGCTATAAGGAGGAGGGGCAGCCCCAGCATTTT. It is translated as CASYKEEGQPQHF.